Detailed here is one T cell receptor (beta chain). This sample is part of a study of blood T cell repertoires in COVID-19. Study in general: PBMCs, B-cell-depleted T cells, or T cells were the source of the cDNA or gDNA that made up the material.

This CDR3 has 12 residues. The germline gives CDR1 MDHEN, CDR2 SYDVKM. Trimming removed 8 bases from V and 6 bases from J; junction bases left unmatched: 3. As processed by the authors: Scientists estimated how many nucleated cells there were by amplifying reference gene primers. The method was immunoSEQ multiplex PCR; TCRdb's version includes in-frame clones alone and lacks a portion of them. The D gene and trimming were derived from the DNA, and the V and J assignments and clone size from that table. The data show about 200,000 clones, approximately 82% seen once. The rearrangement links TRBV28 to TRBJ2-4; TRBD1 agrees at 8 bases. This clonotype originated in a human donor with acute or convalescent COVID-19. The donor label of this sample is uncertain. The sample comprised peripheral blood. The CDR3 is CASEGQANIQYF. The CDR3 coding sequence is TGTGCCAGCGAGGGACAGGCAAACATTCAGTACTTC.